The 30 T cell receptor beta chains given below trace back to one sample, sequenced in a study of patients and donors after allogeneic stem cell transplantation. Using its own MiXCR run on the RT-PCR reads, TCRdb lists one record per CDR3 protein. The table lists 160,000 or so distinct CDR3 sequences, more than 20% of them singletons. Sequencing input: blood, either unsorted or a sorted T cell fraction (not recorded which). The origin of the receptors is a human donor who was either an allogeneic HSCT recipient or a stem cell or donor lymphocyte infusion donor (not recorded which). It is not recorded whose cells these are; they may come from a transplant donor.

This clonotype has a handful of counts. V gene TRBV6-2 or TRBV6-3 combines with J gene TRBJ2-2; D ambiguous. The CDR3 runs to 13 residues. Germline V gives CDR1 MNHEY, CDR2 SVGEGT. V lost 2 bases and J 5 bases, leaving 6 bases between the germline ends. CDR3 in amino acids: CASSYRVTGELFF. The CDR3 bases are TGTGCCAGCAGTTACAGGGTAACCGGGGAGCTGTTTTTT.

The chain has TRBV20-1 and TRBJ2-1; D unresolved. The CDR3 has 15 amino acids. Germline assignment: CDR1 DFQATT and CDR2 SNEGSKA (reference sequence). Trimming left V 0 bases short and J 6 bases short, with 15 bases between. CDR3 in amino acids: CSARDLMGLRNEQFF. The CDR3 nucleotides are TGCAGTGCTAGAGATCTAATGGGATTGCGCAATGAGCAGTTCTTC.

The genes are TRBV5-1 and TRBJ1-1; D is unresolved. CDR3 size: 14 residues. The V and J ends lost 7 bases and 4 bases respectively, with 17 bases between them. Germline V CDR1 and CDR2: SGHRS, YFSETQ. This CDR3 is CASGPNPMSTEAFF. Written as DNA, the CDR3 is TGCGCCAGCGGCCCAAACCCGATGTCCACTGAAGCTTTCTTT.

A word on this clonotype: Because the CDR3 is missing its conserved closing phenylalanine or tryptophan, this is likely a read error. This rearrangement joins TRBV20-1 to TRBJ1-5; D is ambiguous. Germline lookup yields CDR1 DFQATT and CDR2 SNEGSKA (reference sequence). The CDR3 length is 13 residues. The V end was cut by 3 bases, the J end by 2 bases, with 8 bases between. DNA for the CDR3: TGCAGTGCTAGCTTCATTGGCAATCAGCCCCAGCATTCT. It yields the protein CSASFIGNQPQHS.

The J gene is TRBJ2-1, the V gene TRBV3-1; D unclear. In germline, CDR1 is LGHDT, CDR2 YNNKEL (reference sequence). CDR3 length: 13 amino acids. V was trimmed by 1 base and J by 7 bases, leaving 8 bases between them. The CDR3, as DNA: TGTGCCAGCAGCCAAGCTAAGCCAAATGAGCAGTTCTTC. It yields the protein CASSQAKPNEQFF.

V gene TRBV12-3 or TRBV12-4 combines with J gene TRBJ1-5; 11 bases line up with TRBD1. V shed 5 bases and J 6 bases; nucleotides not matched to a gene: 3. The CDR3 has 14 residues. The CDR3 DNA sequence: TGTGCCAGCAGTGGACAGGGGGCAACTCAGCCCCAGCATTTT. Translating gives CASSGQGATQPQHF.

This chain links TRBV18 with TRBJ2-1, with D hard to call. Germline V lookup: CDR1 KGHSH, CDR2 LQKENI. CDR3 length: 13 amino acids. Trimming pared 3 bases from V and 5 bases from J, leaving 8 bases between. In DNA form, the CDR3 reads TGTGCCAGCTCACCCCAAGGTCACAATGAGCAGTTCTTC. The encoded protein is CASSPQGHNEQFF.

CDR3 DNA: TGTGCCAGCAGTTTACTGGGACGAGGCCTCAATGAGCAGTTCTTC. Its protein is CASSLLGRGLNEQFF. The chain has TRBV12-3 or TRBV12-4 and TRBJ2-1; D is possibly TRBD1 or TRBD2 (5 bases each). The CDR3 runs 15 residues. Trimming took 2 bases from V and 6 from J, leaving 14 bases between them.

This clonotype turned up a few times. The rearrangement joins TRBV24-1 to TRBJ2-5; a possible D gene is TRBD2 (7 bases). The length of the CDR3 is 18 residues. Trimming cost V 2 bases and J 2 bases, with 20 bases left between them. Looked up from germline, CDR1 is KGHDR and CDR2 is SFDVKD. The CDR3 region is CATSDSRRGGGPQETQYF. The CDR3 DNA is TGTGCCACCAGTGATTCGAGACGAGGCGGGGGCCCACAAGAGACCCAGTACTTC.

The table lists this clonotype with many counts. In DNA form, the CDR3 reads TGCGCCAGCAGTCTGAGACAGGGGTGGAGTGAAAAACTGTTTTTT. Its translation: CASSLRQGWSEKLFF. This chain joins TRBV5-1 and TRBJ1-4, with 8 positions matching TRBD1. The germline V gene has CDR1 SGHRS and CDR2 YFSETQ. This CDR3 comprises 15 residues. Unmatched junction bases numbered 10, after V lost 5 bases and J lost 7 bases. Looking up the rest from reference TRBV5-1 and TRBJ1-4 gives the full variable domain: KAGVTQTPRYLIKTRGQQVTLSCSPISGHRSVSWYQQTPGQGLQFLFEYFSETQRNKGNFPGRFSGRQFSNSRSEMNVSTLELGDSALYLCASSLRQGWSEKLFFGSGTQLSVL.

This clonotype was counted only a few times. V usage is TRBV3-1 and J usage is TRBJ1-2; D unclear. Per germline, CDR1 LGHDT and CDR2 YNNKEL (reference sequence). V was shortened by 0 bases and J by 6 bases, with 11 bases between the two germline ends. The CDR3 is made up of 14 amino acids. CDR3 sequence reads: CASSQDAGSNGYTF. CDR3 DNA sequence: TGTGCCAGCAGCCAAGATGCGGGGTCCAATGGCTACACCTTC. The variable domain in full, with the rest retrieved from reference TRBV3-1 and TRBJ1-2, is DTAVSQTPKYLVTQMGNDKSIKCEQNLGHDTMYWYKQDSKKFLKIMFSYNNKELIINETVPNRFSPKSPDKAHLNLHINSLELGDSAVYFCASSQDAGSNGYTFGSGTRLTVV.

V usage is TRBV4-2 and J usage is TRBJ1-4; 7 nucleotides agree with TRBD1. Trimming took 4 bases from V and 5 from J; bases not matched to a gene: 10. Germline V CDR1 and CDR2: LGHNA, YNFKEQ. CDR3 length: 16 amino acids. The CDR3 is CASSPRGGVSNEKLFF. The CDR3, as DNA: TGTGCCAGCAGCCCCAGGGGGGGCGTTTCGAATGAAAAACTGTTTTTT.

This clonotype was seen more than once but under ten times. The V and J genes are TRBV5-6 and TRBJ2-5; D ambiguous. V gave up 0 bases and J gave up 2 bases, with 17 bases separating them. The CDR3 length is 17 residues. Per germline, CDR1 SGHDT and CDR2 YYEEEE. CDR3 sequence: CASSLGPTATLQETQYF. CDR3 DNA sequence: TGTGCCAGCAGCTTGGGCCCTACCGCCACCTTACAAGAGACCCAGTACTTC.

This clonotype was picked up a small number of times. In DNA form, the CDR3 reads TGTGCCAGCAGCTTGACTAGCGGGGGGCTTTACGAGCAGTACTTC. Its protein is CASSLTSGGLYEQYF. V usage is TRBV12-3 or TRBV12-4 and J usage is TRBJ2-7, with TRBD2 identical over 13 bases. J gave up 4 bases and V 6 bases, and 6 bases lay outside the gene matches. The CDR3 has 15 amino acids.

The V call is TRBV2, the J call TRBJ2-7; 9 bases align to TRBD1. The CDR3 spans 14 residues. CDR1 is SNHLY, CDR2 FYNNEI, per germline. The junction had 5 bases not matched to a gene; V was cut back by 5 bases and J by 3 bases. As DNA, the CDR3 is TGTGCCAGCAGTTCGACAGGGGGTGTCTACGAGCAGTACTTC. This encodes CASSSTGGVYEQYF.

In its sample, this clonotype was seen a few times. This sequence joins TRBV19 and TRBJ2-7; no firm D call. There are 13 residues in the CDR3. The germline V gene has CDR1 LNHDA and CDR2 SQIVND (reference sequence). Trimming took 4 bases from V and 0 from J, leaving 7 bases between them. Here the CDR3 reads CASSRESSYEQYF. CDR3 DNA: TGTGCCAGTAGTAGGGAAAGCTCCTACGAGCAGTACTTC.

As DNA, the CDR3 is TGTGCCAGCAGCTTACCCGGGACTAGCGGGTTGTATACGCAGTATTTT. It yields the protein CASSLPGTSGLYTQYF. The rearrangement joins TRBV7-6 to TRBJ2-3; 12 bases are shared with TRBD2. Germline V gene sequence: CDR1 SGHVS, CDR2 FNYEAQ. This CDR3 region has 16 residues. Unmatched junction bases numbered 7, after V lost 2 bases and J lost 7 bases.

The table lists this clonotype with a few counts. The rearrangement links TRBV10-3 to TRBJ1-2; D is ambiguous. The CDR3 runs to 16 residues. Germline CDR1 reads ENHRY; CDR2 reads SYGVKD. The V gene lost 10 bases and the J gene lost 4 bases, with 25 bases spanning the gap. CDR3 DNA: TGTGCCACCTCCACAATACTCAGCCGCTGGCTCTATGGCTACACCTTC. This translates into CATSTILSRWLYGYTF.

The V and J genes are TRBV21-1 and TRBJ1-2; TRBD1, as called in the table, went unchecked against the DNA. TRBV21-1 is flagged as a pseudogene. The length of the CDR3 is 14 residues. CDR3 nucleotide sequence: TGTGCCAGCACCCCGGCAGAGGGTGGCTATGGCTACACCTTC. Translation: CASTPAEGGYGYTF.

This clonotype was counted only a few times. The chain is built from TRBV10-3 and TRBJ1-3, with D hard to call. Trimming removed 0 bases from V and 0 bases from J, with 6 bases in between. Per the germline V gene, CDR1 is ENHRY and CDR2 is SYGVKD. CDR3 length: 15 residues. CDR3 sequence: CAISESNGSGNTIYF. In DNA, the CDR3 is TGTGCCATCAGTGAGTCGAATGGCTCTGGAAACACCATATATTTT.

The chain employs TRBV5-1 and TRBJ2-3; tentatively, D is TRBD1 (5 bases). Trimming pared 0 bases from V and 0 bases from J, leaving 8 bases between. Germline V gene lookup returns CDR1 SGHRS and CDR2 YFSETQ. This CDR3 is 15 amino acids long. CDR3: CASSLAHRSTDTQYF. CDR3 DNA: TGCGCCAGCAGCTTGGCGCACAGGAGCACAGATACGCAGTATTTT.

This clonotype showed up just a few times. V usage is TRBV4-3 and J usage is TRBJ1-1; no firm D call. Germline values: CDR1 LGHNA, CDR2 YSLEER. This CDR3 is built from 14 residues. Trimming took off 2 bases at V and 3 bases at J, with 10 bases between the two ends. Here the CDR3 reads CASSQIIADTEAFF. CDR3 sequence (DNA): TGCGCCAGCAGCCAAATCATTGCAGACACTGAAGCTTTCTTT.

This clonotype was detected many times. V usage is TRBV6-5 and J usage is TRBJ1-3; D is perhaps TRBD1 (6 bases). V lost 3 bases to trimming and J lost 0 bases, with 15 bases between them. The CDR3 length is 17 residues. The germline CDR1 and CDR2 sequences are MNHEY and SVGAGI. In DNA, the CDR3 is TGTGCCAGCAGTTATTCTAAAACAGGGAGCTCTGGAAACACCATATATTTT. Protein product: CASSYSKTGSSGNTIYF.

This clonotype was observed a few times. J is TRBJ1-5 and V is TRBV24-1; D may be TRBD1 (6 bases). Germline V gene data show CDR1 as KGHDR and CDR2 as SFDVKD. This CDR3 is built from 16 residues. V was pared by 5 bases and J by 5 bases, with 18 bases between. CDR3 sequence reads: CATSGTGAGIDQPQHF. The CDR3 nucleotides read TGTGCCACCAGTGGTACGGGGGCGGGTATAGATCAGCCCCAGCATTTT.

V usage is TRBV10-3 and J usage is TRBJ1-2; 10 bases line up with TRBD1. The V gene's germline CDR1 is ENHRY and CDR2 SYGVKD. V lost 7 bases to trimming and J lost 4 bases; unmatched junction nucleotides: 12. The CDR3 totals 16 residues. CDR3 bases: TGTGCCATCATGCTGGAGACAGGGGGCTTCGGCTATGGCTACACCTTC. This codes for CAIMLETGGFGYGYTF.

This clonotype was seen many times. CDR3: CASSLSGEAFF. The CDR3 region has the DNA TGTGCCAGCAGTTTATCAGGCGAAGCTTTCTTT. J is TRBJ1-1 and V is TRBV12-3 or TRBV12-4; no firm D call. The length of the CDR3 is 11 residues. The germline V and J ends were trimmed by 2 bases and 8 bases, with 6 bases remaining between them.

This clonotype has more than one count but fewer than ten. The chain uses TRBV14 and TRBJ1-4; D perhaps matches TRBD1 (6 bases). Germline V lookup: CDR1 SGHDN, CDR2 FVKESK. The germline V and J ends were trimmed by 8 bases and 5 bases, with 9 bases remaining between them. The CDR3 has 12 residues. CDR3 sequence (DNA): TGTGCCAGCGGGGACATAAATGAAAAACTGTTTTTT. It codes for CASGDINEKLFF.

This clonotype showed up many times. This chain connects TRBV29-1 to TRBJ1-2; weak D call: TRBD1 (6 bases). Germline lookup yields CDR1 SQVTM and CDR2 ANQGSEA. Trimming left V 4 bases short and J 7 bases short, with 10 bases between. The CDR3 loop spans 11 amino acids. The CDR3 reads CSVVGARGYTF. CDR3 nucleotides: TGCAGCGTTGTGGGGGCGCGTGGCTACACCTTC.

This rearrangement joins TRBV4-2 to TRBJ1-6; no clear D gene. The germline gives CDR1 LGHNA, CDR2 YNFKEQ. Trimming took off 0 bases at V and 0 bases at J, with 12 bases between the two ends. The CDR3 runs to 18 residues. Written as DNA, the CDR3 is TGTGCCAGCAGCCAAGATCGACTGACGAGCTCCTATAATTCACCCCTCCACTTT. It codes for CASSQDRLTSSYNSPLHF.

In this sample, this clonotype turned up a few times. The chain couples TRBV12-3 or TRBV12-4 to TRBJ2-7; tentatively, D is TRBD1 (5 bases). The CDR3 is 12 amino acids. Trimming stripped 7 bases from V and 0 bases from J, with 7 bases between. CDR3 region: CASTGNSYEQYF. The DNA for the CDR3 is TGTGCCAGCACAGGGAACTCCTACGAGCAGTACTTC.